Detailed here is one T cell receptor beta chain. Its antigen has not been determined. Base qualities are not at hand, and no much larger clone is one base apart. TCRbeta CDR3 regions were amplified from genomic DNA using the immunoSEQ Assay, a bias-controlled multiplex PCR. On the authors' methods: The number of nucleated cells in each sample was estimated by amplification of reference gene primers within the assay. To quantify the absolute abundance of each unique TCRbeta CDR3 rearrangement, sequence reads were collapsed and filtered. For each sample, productive Simpson clonality was calculated as the square root of Simpson's diversity index across productive rearrangements. TCRdb holds this immuneACCESS table with in-frame rearrangements only. Some clones are missing; in checked studies, unresolved V genes explain under half, and the rest has no known cause. V and J calls and clone size are copied from that table; D and trimming were computed from the DNA. Counted in this sample were more than 200,000 clones; 65% to 90% of them appeared once. The ten largest clones add up to more than 4.5% of the sample.

This sample stems from a study of blood T cell repertoires in COVID-19 (dated by TCRdb to about 2020). General notes on the study: Samples covering the acute and convalescent phases of COVID-19 were provided by collaborators in the United States, Italy and Spain. Deeply sampled blood TCRbeta repertoires from subjects exposed to, actively infected with, or recovered from COVID-19 were included in the dataset. The material from the prospective study consisted of cDNA or gDNA derived from T cells, B-cell-depleted T cells, or PBMCs. Sample metadata almost always included a de-identified subject ID, COVID-19 status, age in years and sex. The repertoires were released in a freely available public database meant as a resource for research on the immune response to SARS-CoV-2. The samples were drawn from the first 160 participants of the ongoing ImmuneRACE study and from 1,254 subjects provided by 6 global collaborators. Where HLA class I and class II types were available, the types were taken from metadata supplied by the sample provider, not from assay-based typing.

Results and caveats for the whole study, not just this receptor: The amount of clinical and demographic metadata varied by source and participant and was provided uncurated.

The collaborating institutions used their own protocols to collect whole blood in K2EDTA tubes. For TCRbeta analysis, collaborator samples were shipped as frozen whole blood, as isolated PBMCs, or as DNA extracted from either sample type. The TCR was taken from a woman older than 75 with active or convalescent COVID-19. Input material: peripheral blood.

In nucleotides, the sequence is TGTGCCACTGGACAGGGTGGTTCACCCCTCCACTTT. This yields the protein CATGQGGSPLHF. The receptor chain draws on TRBV19 and TRBJ1-6, and 8 junctional nucleotides match TRBD1. For CDR1 and CDR2, the germline V gene (reference sequence) lists LNHDA and SQIVND. Germline trimming: 10 bases from V, 9 bases from J; junction bases outside gene matches: 5. The CDR3 spans 12 residues, from the cysteine through the phenylalanine. Kept here is only the CDR3 DNA, which spans 36 bases and is read in frame from base 1.